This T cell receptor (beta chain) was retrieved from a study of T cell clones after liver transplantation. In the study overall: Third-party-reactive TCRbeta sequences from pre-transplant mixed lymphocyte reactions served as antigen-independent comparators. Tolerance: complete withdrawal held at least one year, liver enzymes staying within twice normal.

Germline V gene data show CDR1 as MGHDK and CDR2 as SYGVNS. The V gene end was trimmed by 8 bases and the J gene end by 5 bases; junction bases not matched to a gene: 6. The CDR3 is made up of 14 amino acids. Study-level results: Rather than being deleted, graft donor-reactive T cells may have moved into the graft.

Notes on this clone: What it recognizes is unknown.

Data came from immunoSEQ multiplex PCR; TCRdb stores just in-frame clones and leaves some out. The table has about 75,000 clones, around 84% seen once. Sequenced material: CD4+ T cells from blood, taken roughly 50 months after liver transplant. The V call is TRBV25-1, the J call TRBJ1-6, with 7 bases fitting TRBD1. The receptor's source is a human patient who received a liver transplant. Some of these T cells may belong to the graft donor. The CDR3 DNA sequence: TGTGCCAGCCCCGGGACAGAGAATAATTCACCCCTCCACTTT. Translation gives CASPGTENNSPLHF.